Below are 13 T cell receptor beta chains sequenced from a single sample in a study of T cell changes during pregnancy in multiple sclerosis. Repertoires were generated with immunoSEQ multiplex PCR, while TCRdb's copy carries only in-frame clones and drops some. The table records about 73,000 clones, 85% to 90% of them present only once. The sample was peripheral blood, taken after pregnancy. The receptor source for this set is a female donor in good health, enrolled as a control in a pregnancy study.

CDR3 sequence: CSAGGVDEQYF. The CDR3, as DNA: TGCAGTGCTGGGGGGGTGGACGAGCAGTACTTC. V and J are TRBV20-1 and TRBJ2-7; 7 bases agree with TRBD2. This CDR3 spans 11 amino acids. With 5 bases clipped from V and 5 bases from J, the junction kept 3 bases outside the gene matches. The germline gives CDR1 DFQATT, CDR2 SNEGSKA (reference sequence).

In DNA form, the CDR3 reads TGTGCCAGCAGCTTATTGCCTAGCGGGAGGAACAATGAGCAGTTCTTC. Translation gives CASSLLPSGRNNEQFF. The V call is TRBV7-2, the J call TRBJ2-1; 11 bases line up with TRBD2. Germline-derived CDR1 and CDR2 are SGHTA and FQGNSA. J was trimmed by 5 bases and V by 2 bases; bases with no gene match: 5. This CDR3 is 16 amino acids long.

V is TRBV27 and J is TRBJ2-5, with D tentatively TRBD1 (5 bases). The CDR3 sequence is 15 residues long. V lost 0 bases, J lost 2 bases, and 10 bases lay in between. From germline, CDR1 is MNHEY and CDR2 SMNVEV (reference sequence). CDR3 sequence (DNA): TGTGCCAGCAGTTTATCGCGAAGGGGACAAGAGACCCAGTACTTC. Its protein is CASSLSRRGQETQYF.

The V and J genes are TRBV9 and TRBJ2-1; 12 positions match TRBD2. The CDR3 sequence is 14 residues long. CDR1 and CDR2 (germline): SGDLS, YYNGEE. Losses at the gene ends were 4 bases for V and 6 bases for J; bases not matched to a gene: 2. This chain's CDR3 is CASSLGLAGNEQFF. The CDR3 DNA is TGTGCCAGCAGCCTGGGACTAGCGGGCAATGAGCAGTTCTTC.

This clone was counted once. V usage is TRBV2 and J usage is TRBJ1-3, with D unresolved. Trimming cost V 3 bases and J 0 bases, with 9 bases left between them. Germline lookup yields CDR1 SNHLY and CDR2 FYNNEI. There are 15 residues in the CDR3. The CDR3 protein is CASSEESVSGNTIYF. The DNA for the CDR3 is TGTGCCAGCAGTGAGGAAAGCGTCTCTGGAAACACCATATATTTT.

The chain joins TRBV5-1 to TRBJ2-7; no clear D. The CDR3 extends over 16 amino acids. The V end lost 2 bases, the J end lost 2 bases, and 17 bases lay between the germline ends. The germline V gene encodes CDR1 SGHRS and CDR2 YFSETQ. The CDR3 reads CASSLTRVVKTYEQYF. The CDR3 DNA follows: TGCGCCAGCAGCTTAACCCGAGTAGTAAAAACCTACGAGCAGTACTTC.

The chain carries TRBV6-6 and TRBJ2-5; 7 positions agree with TRBD1. The CDR3 consists of 14 residues. The germline V gene encodes CDR1 MNHNY and CDR2 SVGAGI (reference sequence). V trimming: 6 bases; J trimming: 1 base; junction bases outside the gene matches: 5. CDR3 nucleotides: TGTGCCAGCAGCCCAGGGGGACCCCAAGAGACCCAGTACTTC. Protein sequence: CASSPGGPQETQYF.

The chain is built from TRBV27 and TRBJ2-3, with TRBD1 as a possible D gene (6 bases). Trimming shortened V by 4 bases and J by 1 base, and 9 bases separated the two germline ends. The germline CDR1 and CDR2 sequences are MNHEY and SMNVEV (reference sequence). The CDR3 has 14 residues. This CDR3 reads CASSSRQGTDTQYF. The CDR3 region has the DNA TGTGCCAGCAGTTCCCGACAGGGCACAGATACGCAGTATTTT.

The CDR3: CSVDAGLAGVTDTQYF. The CDR3 DNA follows: TGCAGCGTTGACGCTGGACTAGCGGGAGTGACAGATACGCAGTATTTT. The chain recombines TRBV29-1 with TRBJ2-3; the match to TRBD2 covers 13 bases. The J segment lost 3 bases and the V segment lost 3 bases, leaving 6 bases of the junction unmatched. The CDR3 contains 16 residues. Germline V lookup: CDR1 SQVTM, CDR2 ANQGSEA.

The chain uses TRBV19 and TRBJ1-1; D call uncertain. Trimming took 8 bases from V and 1 from J, leaving 17 bases between them. Germline V CDR1 and CDR2: LNHDA, SQIVND (reference sequence). The CDR3 totals 15 residues. The DNA for the CDR3 is TGTGCCAGTTCCACCACCGGCGGGAGGAACACTGAAGCTTTCTTT. Translating it yields CASSTTGGRNTEAFF. Supplemented by reference TRBV19 and TRBJ1-1, the full variable domain reads DGGITQSPKYLFRKEGQNVTLSCEQNLNHDAMYWYRQDPGQGLRLIYYSQIVNDFQKGDIAEGYSVSREKKESFPLTVTSAQKNPTAFYLCASSTTGGRNTEAFFGQGTRLTVV.

The chain joins TRBV30 to TRBJ1-4; no clear D gene. This CDR3 contains 14 residues. The germline V gene has CDR1 GTSNPN and CDR2 SVGIG (reference sequence). The ends were cut back, 4 bases at V and 0 bases at J, with 9 bases in the middle. CDR3 in DNA: TGTGCCTGGACAATCCATTCAACTAATGAAAAACTGTTTTTT. Protein product: CAWTIHSTNEKLFF.

The gene calls are TRBV19 and TRBJ1-2; 7 bases fit TRBD1. Germline CDR1 LNHDA, CDR2 SQIVND (reference sequence). J was trimmed by 3 bases and V by 7 bases; bases with no gene match: 11. This CDR3 contains 15 residues. In nucleotides, the CDR3 is TGTGCCAGTAACCCTATGGGGACAGCGGACTATGGCTACACCTTC. This codes for CASNPMGTADYGYTF. The full variable domain, in which reference TRBV19 and TRBJ1-2 provide the parts outside the CDR3, is DGGITQSPKYLFRKEGQNVTLSCEQNLNHDAMYWYRQDPGQGLRLIYYSQIVNDFQKGDIAEGYSVSREKKESFPLTVTSAQKNPTAFYLCASNPMGTADYGYTFGSGTRLTVV.

This clone was counted a single time. V gene TRBV30 combines with J gene TRBJ2-3; 8 bases agree with TRBD2. CDR3 size: 13 residues. Unmatched junction bases numbered 3, after V lost 3 bases and J lost 4 bases. Germline V gene sequence: CDR1 GTSNPN, CDR2 SVGIG (reference sequence). The CDR3 DNA sequence: TGTGCCTGGAGCGGGGGGGCCCCAGATACGCAGTATTTT. Protein: CAWSGGAPDTQYF.